A single sample gave rise to the 28 T cell receptor beta chains below, sequenced in a study. From the RT-PCR reads, TCRdb called clonotypes with MiXCR, one entry per CDR3 protein. The data show about 700,000 distinct CDR3 sequences, with 11% to 15% seen just once and roughly 3.6% held by the top ten. The sequenced material came from memory CD4+ T cells from blood. These receptors were obtained from a female donor in good health, serving as a healthy control.

Concerning this clonotype itself: This may arise from a read error, as a much more abundant clone is one base away. The gene calls are TRBV20-1 and TRBJ2-7; D call uncertain. The length of the CDR3 is 12 residues. V was pared by 6 bases and J by 4 bases, with 13 bases between. The germline gives CDR1 DFQATT, CDR2 SNEGSKA (reference sequence). In DNA form, the CDR3 reads TGCAGTGCGGCACAGAGGTGGTACGAGCAGTACTTC. Translation: CSAAQRWYEQYF.

On this clonotype: Just one base apart from a much larger clone, this may be a read error. The chain carries TRBV29-1 and TRBJ2-5, with a possible D match to TRBD2 (6 bases). The CDR3 length is 13 residues. CDR1 is SQVTM and CDR2 is ANQGSEA in the germline V gene. This CDR3 reads CGTTLAAAETQYF. CDR3 in DNA: TGCGGCACCACACTAGCTGCCGCAGAGACCCAGTACTTC.

J is TRBJ1-2 and V is TRBV6-6, with a possible D match to TRBD1 (5 bases). This CDR3 comprises 13 residues. Germline assignment: CDR1 MNHNY and CDR2 SVGAGI (reference sequence). With 0 bases removed from V and 6 bases from J, the gap between germline ends came to 8 bases. Here the CDR3 DNA reads TGTGCCAGCAGTTACTCGCAGGGTGATGGCTACACCTTC. Its translation: CASSYSQGDGYTF.

The chain links TRBV7-6 to TRBJ2-7; D is ambiguous. CDR3 length: 14 residues. Germline CDR1 is SGHVS and CDR2 is FNYEAQ. Trimming pared 1 base from V and 3 bases from J, leaving 10 bases between. The CDR3 DNA follows: TGTGCCAGCAGCTTAGAGATGCTAAGCTACGAGCAGTACTTC. Protein: CASSLEMLSYEQYF.

This clonotype has a count of ten or more. The genes are TRBV18 and TRBJ2-7; no definite D call. V shed 8 bases and J shed 0 bases, with 11 bases lying between them. This CDR3 is built from 13 residues. The V gene's germline CDR1 is KGHSH and CDR2 LQKENI. In nucleotides, the CDR3 is TGTGCCAGCAGCCCCCCGAGCTCCTACGAGCAGTACTTC. Translation gives CASSPPSSYEQYF.

In DNA, the CDR3 is TGCAGCGTCGAGGACAGGGGGAGTAGCGATGAGCAGTTCTTC. Protein: CSVEDRGSSDEQFF. The chain combines TRBV29-1 with TRBJ2-1; the match to TRBD1 covers 10 bases. The CDR3 spans 14 residues. Germline CDR1 is SQVTM and CDR2 is ANQGSEA. The V gene end was trimmed by 6 bases and the J gene end by 8 bases; junction bases not matched to a gene: 10.

This clonotype was observed a few times. The V call is TRBV10-3, the J call TRBJ1-2, with a tentative D call TRBD1 (6 bases). The CDR3 extends over 16 amino acids. V gave up 4 bases and J gave up 3 bases, with 18 bases separating them. Germline CDR1 and CDR2: ENHRY and SYGVKD. The CDR3 loop reads CAISGGQMNPDYGYTF. CDR3 coding DNA: TGTGCCATCAGTGGTGGACAGATGAACCCAGACTATGGCTACACCTTC.

This clonotype came up many times. This chain uses TRBV7-2 with TRBJ1-5; 7 nucleotides match TRBD1. The CDR3 extends over 17 amino acids. CDR1 and CDR2 from the germline V gene are SGHTA and FQGNSA. Germline trimming cut 1 base from V and 0 bases from J; bases unmatched to any gene: 6. Here the CDR3 reads CASSLGGRGYSNQPQHF. The CDR3 nucleotides read TGTGCCAGCAGCTTAGGCGGCAGGGGGTATAGCAATCAGCCCCAGCATTTT.

This clonotype was recorded at least ten times. The rearrangement links TRBV9 to TRBJ1-5; D gene ambiguous. CDR1 and CDR2 (germline): SGDLS, YYNGEE. This CDR3 has 15 amino acids. V was pared by 0 bases and J by 2 bases, with 9 bases between. The CDR3 loop is CASSVDGKGNQPQHF. In DNA, the CDR3 is TGTGCCAGCAGCGTAGACGGGAAGGGCAATCAGCCCCAGCATTTT.

This clonotype was found a few times. The rearrangement uses TRBV11-2 and TRBJ1-2, with 11 bases identical to TRBD1. V dropped 2 bases and J dropped 4; count of bases not matched to a gene: 3. In germline, CDR1 is SGHAT, CDR2 FQNNGV. The CDR3 length is 15 residues. The CDR3 reads CASSLPGQGVYGYTF. The CDR3 DNA is TGTGCCAGCAGCTTACCGGGACAGGGGGTCTATGGCTACACCTTC.

This clonotype was seen more than once but under ten times. The V and J genes are TRBV15 and TRBJ2-3; a weak D match, TRBD1 (6 bases). The germline CDR1 and CDR2 sequences are LNHNV and YYDKDF (reference sequence). Trimming left V 3 bases short and J 7 bases short, with 23 bases between. The length of the CDR3 is 17 residues. The CDR3: CATSSHREHTLRNTQYF. The CDR3 DNA is TGTGCCACCAGCAGTCACAGGGAACACACCCTTAGGAATACGCAGTATTTT.

V gene TRBV28 combines with J gene TRBJ2-7, with D hard to call. CDR3 length equals 12 residues. Germline lookup yields CDR1 MDHEN and CDR2 SYDVKM. V was trimmed by 5 bases and J by 7 bases, leaving 12 bases between them. This CDR3 reads CASSLQPAEQYF. As DNA, the CDR3 is TGTGCCAGCAGTCTACAGCCTGCTGAGCAGTACTTC.

The J gene is TRBJ1-2, the V gene TRBV4-3, with TRBD1 identical over 7 bases. CDR1 LGHNA and CDR2 YSLEER come from the germline V gene. CDR3 length equals 15 residues. The ends lost 0 bases at V and 7 bases at J; junction bases unmatched: 8. The CDR3 region is CASSQDRQGGRGYTF. Written as DNA, the CDR3 is TGCGCCAGCAGCCAAGATCGGCAAGGGGGCCGTGGCTACACCTTC.

This clonotype was detected only a few times. V usage is TRBV19 and J usage is TRBJ1-2; D may be TRBD1 (5 bases). The CDR3 has 13 residues. V lost 7 bases and J lost 3, with 12 bases in between. The V gene's germline CDR1 is LNHDA and CDR2 SQIVND (reference sequence). The CDR3 region is CASKPGPDYGYTF. As DNA, the CDR3 is TGTGCCAGTAAGCCAGGGCCGGACTATGGCTACACCTTC.

The chain combines TRBV6-5 with TRBJ1-5; D remains ambiguous. The CDR3 has 16 amino acids. In germline, CDR1 is MNHEY, CDR2 SVGAGI. Trimming pared 0 bases from V and 3 bases from J, leaving 12 bases between. CDR3 sequence reads: CASSYSFGDDNQPQHF. CDR3 nucleotide sequence: TGTGCCAGCAGTTACTCGTTCGGGGATGACAATCAGCCCCAGCATTTT.

This clonotype was observed many times. V usage is TRBV29-1 and J usage is TRBJ1-1; 11 bases fit TRBD1. CDR3 length: 12 amino acids. Germline lookup yields CDR1 SQVTM and CDR2 ANQGSEA. The trim removed 4 bases at V and 11 bases at J, leaving 6 bases unmatched. For the CDR3, the DNA is TGCAGCGTTGCCCGGGACAGGGGGGAGGCTTTCTTT. It is translated as CSVARDRGEAFF.

Many counts were recorded for this clonotype. The chain combines TRBV29-1 with TRBJ1-2; perhaps TRBD1 as D (6 bases). Germline V gives CDR1 SQVTM, CDR2 ANQGSEA. The CDR3 covers 13 residues. Trimming removed 4 bases from V and 6 bases from J, with 15 bases in between. Here the CDR3 DNA reads TGCAGCGTTGTAGGGGGAGGAGTAGATGGCTACACCTTC. Its translation: CSVVGGGVDGYTF.

Ten or more counts support this clonotype. The V gene is TRBV20-1, the J gene TRBJ2-7; possible D gene TRBD1, 6 bases. Germline lookup yields CDR1 DFQATT and CDR2 SNEGSKA (reference sequence). The CDR3 consists of 15 residues. Between the trimmed V and J ends, which lost 3 bases and 2 bases, there was a span of 17 bases. CDR3 protein: CSARIALGDTYEQYF. CDR3 nucleotide sequence: TGCAGTGCTAGGATCGCTTTGGGGGACACCTACGAGCAGTACTTC.

There are many counts of this clonotype. The genes are TRBV5-6 and TRBJ2-2, with a weak D call TRBD1 (5 bases). The CDR3 loop spans 14 amino acids. Germline CDR1 reads SGHDT; CDR2 reads YYEEEE. The V gene lost 0 bases and the J gene lost 5 bases, with 8 bases spanning the gap. The CDR3 spells CASSLGRATGELFF. Written as DNA, the CDR3 is TGTGCCAGCAGCTTGGGCAGGGCAACCGGGGAGCTGTTTTTT.

This clonotype was found many times. The chain employs TRBV6-5 and TRBJ1-1; 10 nucleotides agree with TRBD1. V shed 6 bases, J shed 4 bases, and the junction held 17 bases outside the gene matches. Germline assignment: CDR1 MNHEY and CDR2 SVGAGI. This CDR3 comprises 18 residues. CDR3 in DNA: TGTGCCAGCAGGACTGCCGGGACAGGGGCGCAATTGGGCACTGAAGCTTTCTTT. Residues: CASRTAGTGAQLGTEAFF.

This clonotype showed up just a few times. This chain joins TRBV20-1 and TRBJ2-6; D perhaps matches TRBD1 (6 bases). This CDR3 is 16 amino acids long. V was trimmed by 0 bases and J by 0 bases, leaving 9 bases between them. The germline V gene has CDR1 DFQATT and CDR2 SNEGSKA (reference sequence). CDR3 amino acids: CSARDGQHSGANVLTF. As DNA, the CDR3 is TGCAGTGCTAGAGACGGACAGCACTCTGGGGCCAACGTCCTGACTTTC.

The V call is TRBV6-2 or TRBV6-3, the J call TRBJ1-1; possibly TRBD1 for D (5 bases). Germline CDR1 is MNHEY and CDR2 is SVGEGT. The CDR3 sequence is 13 residues long. The germline V and J ends were trimmed by 2 bases and 4 bases, with 8 bases remaining between them. This chain's CDR3 is CASSYTQGTEAFF. Here the CDR3 DNA reads TGTGCCAGCAGTTACACCCAGGGCACTGAAGCTTTCTTT.

The chain links TRBV2 to TRBJ1-3; D remains ambiguous. The CDR3 spans 13 residues. Germline V CDR1 and CDR2: SNHLY, FYNNEI. The CDR3 protein is CAAGSHSGNTIYF. The CDR3 DNA reads TGTGCAGCGGGGTCCCACTCTGGAAACACCATATATTTT.

This rearrangement joins TRBV24-1 to TRBJ2-3; 9 nucleotides align to TRBD1. The length of the CDR3 is 17 residues. Per germline, CDR1 KGHDR and CDR2 SFDVKD. The J segment lost 4 bases and the V segment lost 2 bases, leaving 9 bases of the junction unmatched. Here the CDR3 reads CATSDSRGTGYPDTQYF. The CDR3 bases are TGTGCCACCAGTGATTCCCGCGGGACAGGGTACCCAGATACGCAGTATTTT.

This clonotype has at least ten counts. This chain joins TRBV12-3 or TRBV12-4 and TRBJ1-1; D might be TRBD1 (5 bases). There are 14 residues in the CDR3. The ends were cut back, 5 bases at V and 3 bases at J, with 13 bases in the middle. The CDR3 sequence: CASSRGSSHTEAFF. The CDR3 region has the DNA TGTGCCAGCAGTCGGGGGTCCTCCCACACTGAAGCTTTCTTT.

The chain combines TRBV7-8 with TRBJ1-5; 7 bases align to TRBD1. V gave up 5 bases and J gave up 0 bases; unmatched junction bases: 10. CDR1 and CDR2 from the germline V gene are SGHVS and FQNEAQ. The CDR3 contains 17 residues. The DNA for the CDR3 is TGTGCCAGCAGCGCACGGGGGGGACAGTTTAGCAATCAGCCCCAGCATTTT. Translation: CASSARGGQFSNQPQHF. The full variable domain, in which reference TRBV7-8 and TRBJ1-5 provide the parts outside the CDR3, is GAGVSQSPRYKVAKRGQDVALRCDPISGHVSLFWYQQALGQGPEFLTYFQNEAQLDKSGLPSDRFFAERPEGSVSTLKIQRTQQEDSAVYLCASSARGGQFSNQPQHFGDGTRLSIL.

This clonotype was counted ten times or more. V is TRBV5-1 and J is TRBJ2-7, with 7 bases matching TRBD1. J lost 2 bases, V lost 4 bases, and 12 bases had no gene match. The CDR3 spans 16 residues. CDR1 is SGHRS and CDR2 is YFSETQ in the germline V gene. CDR3 in amino acids: CASSLSTGAVAYEQYF. The CDR3 coding sequence is TGCGCCAGCAGCCTATCAACAGGGGCCGTCGCCTACGAGCAGTACTTC.

The genes are TRBV18 and TRBJ2-2, with 10 bases lining up with TRBD2. Germline V lookup: CDR1 KGHSH, CDR2 LQKENI. The V segment lost 0 bases and the J segment 1 base; nucleotides outside the gene matches: 5. This CDR3 has 18 residues. The CDR3 loop reads CASSPPLAGGQNTGELFF. In nucleotides, the CDR3 is TGTGCCAGCTCACCACCGTTAGCGGGGGGCCAGAACACCGGGGAGCTGTTTTTT.